This TCR beta chain was identified in a study of T cell responses to AZD1222 COVID-19 vaccine. Study-wide points: Among those given AZD1222, only 6 or 7 were seropositive at baseline. Only after the peak T cell response were repertoires sampled. Regions left unmutated in variants are reportedly the target of nearly half of spike-specific TCRs. The sample set comprised mostly white British donors with more females, and clonal diversity was possibly underestimated.

TCRdb keeps only in-frame clones here, not all; method: immunoSEQ multiplex PCR. The sample has under 200,000 clones, about 91% seen once. This clone has just one count. Its specificity is not known. This CDR3 has 13 amino acids. V lost 6 bases, J lost 7 bases, and 13 bases lay in between. The source is an adult who received the AZD1222 COVID-19 vaccine. The material sequenced was peripheral blood, taken 28 days after the second AZD1222 dose. The chain joins TRBV12-3 or TRBV12-4 to TRBJ1-5; D perhaps matches TRBD1 (5 bases). The CDR3: CASSTGPGQPQHF. In nucleotides, the CDR3 is TGTGCCAGCAGCACAGGCCCCGGGCAGCCCCAGCATTTT.